The text below deals with one TCR beta chain. Its antigen is still unknown. Every bit of the isolated RNA underwent reverse transcription, so sequencing read expressed TCRB transcripts. Here immunoSEQ multiplex PCR was the method, and the copy in TCRdb shows in-frame clones only, minus some. Of about 410,000 clones listed, about 14% are singletons. Germline values: CDR1 LGHNA, CDR2 YNFKEQ. Trimming cost V 0 bases and J 6 bases, with 9 bases left between them. The length of the CDR3 is 14 residues. CD4+ cells of the naive, central memory, regulatory and stem cell-like memory types were sorted via CD45RO/CCR7/CD25/CD127/CD95/CD27. These data come from a study of beta chain features in type 1 diabetes. Study background: Cell yields, gender and age were comparable in patients and healthy donors. Cells sorted and examined across all samples totaled almost 110 million. General study results and limits: No resolution was reached here on whether HLA type influences TCRB rearrangement.

This TCR was recovered from a man younger than 40 in good health. Sequencing used naive CD4+ T cells from blood. This chain joins TRBV4-2 and TRBJ1-5; D not resolved. CDR3 protein: CASSQEGVLQPQHF. The DNA for the CDR3 is TGTGCCAGCAGCCAAGAGGGAGTTCTTCAGCCCCAGCATTTT.